What follows are 13 T cell receptor beta chains derived from one specimen sequenced in a study of metastatic and nonmetastatic thyroid tumors. None of the patients had undergone any treatment ahead of thyroid surgery. MiXCR was used by TCRdb to re-call the PCR reads. The sample lists over 50,000 clones, less than 30% occurring once. Sequencing was carried out using blood. The receptor source for this set is a female donor with papillary thyroid cancer or a benign thyroid nodule (not recorded which). Some clones in this sample may be carry-over from other donors' samples.

The genes are TRBV13 and TRBJ2-3, with 11 bases matching TRBD1. Unmatched junction bases numbered 6, after V lost 4 bases and J lost 3 bases. The CDR3 covers 16 residues. Germline V CDR1 and CDR2: PRHDT, FYEKMQ (reference sequence). CDR3 sequence: CASSSTGTGGTDTQYF. DNA of the CDR3: TGTGCCAGCAGCTCTACCGGGACAGGGGGGACAGATACGCAGTATTTT.

V usage is TRBV20-1 and J usage is TRBJ2-1; the D is unclear. V lost 1 base and J lost 10, with 11 bases in between. Per the germline V gene, CDR1 is DFQATT and CDR2 is SNEGSKA (reference sequence). The CDR3 covers 12 residues. CDR3 sequence reads: CSARVGSNEQFF. In nucleotides, the CDR3 is TGCAGTGCTAGAGTGGGTAGCAACGAGCAGTTCTTC.

This clone has at least ten counts. This chain connects TRBV29-1 to TRBJ2-7, with D hard to call. The CDR3 has 15 amino acids. V lost 1 base and J lost 2, with 15 bases in between. Per the germline V gene, CDR1 is SQVTM and CDR2 is ANQGSEA. The chain's CDR3 is CSVEGGDTPTYEQYF. In DNA form, the CDR3 reads TGCAGCGTTGAAGGAGGAGACACCCCGACCTACGAGCAGTACTTC.

This clone was seen a few times. The chain combines TRBV5-6 with TRBJ1-2; 8 bases agree with TRBD1. With V trimmed by 4 bases and J by 9 bases, 8 bases remained unmatched. The CDR3 is 13 residues long. Germline lookup yields CDR1 SGHDT and CDR2 YYEEEE. CDR3 protein: CASSEGQAPRYTF. The CDR3 nucleotides are TGTGCCAGCAGCGAGGGACAGGCTCCACGCTACACCTTC.

The chain carries TRBV28 and TRBJ2-7, with unresolved D. The CDR3 has 12 amino acids. From germline, CDR1 is MDHEN and CDR2 SYDVKM. Trimming stripped 8 bases from V and 5 bases from J, with 13 bases between. This CDR3 is CASGWGNHEQYF. CDR3 in DNA: TGTGCCAGCGGGTGGGGTAACCACGAGCAGTACTTC.

This clone was detected only a few times. The V gene is TRBV11-2, the J gene TRBJ1-2; 7 nucleotides align to TRBD1. CDR1 is SGHAT and CDR2 is FQNNGV in the germline V gene. With V trimmed by 5 bases and J by 4 bases, 19 bases remained unmatched. CDR3 length: 18 amino acids. DNA for the CDR3: TGTGCCAGCAGCCCTGGCCCCACAGGGGAGGGGTCGAGCTATGGCTACACCTTC. Translating it yields CASSPGPTGEGSSYGYTF.

This clone came up many times. The genes are TRBV7-6 and TRBJ2-7; 7 bases are shared with TRBD1. Looked up from germline, CDR1 is SGHVS and CDR2 is FNYEAQ. The junction had 7 bases not matched to a gene; V was cut back by 5 bases and J by 6 bases. The CDR3 covers 13 residues. CDR3 sequence: CASSTDRESEQYF. As DNA, the CDR3 is TGTGCCAGCAGCACAGACAGGGAAAGCGAGCAGTACTTC.

CDR3 amino acids: CSARPRGARKFIVTDTQYF. CDR3 DNA: TGCAGTGCTAGACCCCGAGGAGCGAGAAAATTTATAGTAACAGATACGCAGTATTTT. This sequence joins TRBV20-1 and TRBJ2-3; no reliable D call. Germline loops: CDR1 DFQATT, CDR2 SNEGSKA (reference sequence). Trimming removed 2 bases from V and 3 bases from J, with 27 bases in between. This CDR3 is built from 19 residues.

This clone was counted ten times or more. This rearrangement joins TRBV9 to TRBJ1-1; perhaps TRBD1 as D (6 bases). In germline, CDR1 is SGDLS, CDR2 YYNGEE. The CDR3 length is 14 residues. The ends were cut back, 3 bases at V and 4 bases at J, with 13 bases in the middle. The CDR3 DNA follows: TGTGCCAGCAGCGCTAGACAGGTAGGCACTGAAGCTTTCTTT. It specifies CASSARQVGTEAFF. The full variable domain, rest sourced from reference TRBV9 and TRBJ1-1, is DSGVTQTPKHLITATGQRVTLRCSPRSGDLSVYWYQQSLDQGLQFLIQYYNGEERAKGNILERFSAQQFPDLHSELNLSSLELGDSALYFCASSARQVGTEAFFGQGTRLTVV.

V is TRBV7-1 and J is TRBJ2-4; either TRBD1 or TRBD2 may fit D (6 bases each). TRBV7-1 is reported as an ORF; its role is uncertain. The V and J ends lost 2 bases and 8 bases respectively, with 37 bases between them. The CDR3 has 22 residues. DNA for the CDR3: TGTGCCAGCAGCTCATTATCCGGCGGACCGGACAGCGTTTTATTTAGGGAGGACATTCAGTACTTC. This codes for CASSSLSGGPDSVLFREDIQYF.

The table lists this clone with a few counts. The identical CDR3 is also encoded by other nucleotide sequences in the sample. The J gene is TRBJ2-2, the V gene TRBV12-3 or TRBV12-4; either TRBD1 or TRBD2 may fit D (5 bases each). CDR3 length equals 14 residues. Between the trimmed V and J ends, which lost 5 bases and 9 bases, there was a span of 16 bases. The CDR3 region has the DNA TGTGCCAGCAGTAGAGCTGACGGGGACCGGGAGCTGTTTTTT. This translates into CASSRADGDRELFF.

The chain uses TRBV6-1 and TRBJ1-3; D unclear. The germline CDR1 and CDR2 sequences are MNHNS and SASEGT. The V end lost 6 bases, the J end lost 0 bases, and 9 bases lay between the germline ends. The CDR3 has 14 amino acids. In DNA form, the CDR3 reads TGTGCCAGCAGGGGCTTTCGCTCTGGAAACACCATATATTTT. This gives the protein CASRGFRSGNTIYF.

This clone occurred a few times. The rearrangement links TRBV6-1 to TRBJ1-5; no firm D call. Germline V gene lookup returns CDR1 MNHNS and CDR2 SASEGT. The CDR3 consists of 15 residues. V lost 10 bases and J 0 bases, leaving 16 bases between the germline ends. DNA of the CDR3: TGTGCCACCGACAAAAAAGGATATAGCAATCAGCCCCAGCATTTT. Protein sequence: CATDKKGYSNQPQHF.